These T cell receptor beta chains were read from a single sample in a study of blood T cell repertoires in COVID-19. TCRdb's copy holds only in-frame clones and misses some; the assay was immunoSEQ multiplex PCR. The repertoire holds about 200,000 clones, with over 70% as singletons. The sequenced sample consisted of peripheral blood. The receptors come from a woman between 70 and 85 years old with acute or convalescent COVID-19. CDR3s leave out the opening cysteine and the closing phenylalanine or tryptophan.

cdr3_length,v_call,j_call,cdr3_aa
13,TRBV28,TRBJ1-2,ASSLSSGQGYGYT
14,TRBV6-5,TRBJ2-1,ASSYSILAQYNEQF
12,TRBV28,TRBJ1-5,ASSLSHSGQPQH
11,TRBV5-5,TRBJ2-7,ASRLGQQYEQY
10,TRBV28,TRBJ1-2,ASSLQGSGYT
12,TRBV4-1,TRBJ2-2,ASSLGQGPGELF
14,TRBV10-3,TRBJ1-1,ATVQGAGGMNTEAF
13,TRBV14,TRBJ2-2,ASSQRGPYTGELF
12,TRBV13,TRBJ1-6,ASTLSSYNSPLH
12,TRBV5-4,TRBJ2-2,ASSGTQGHGELF
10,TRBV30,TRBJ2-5,ASTDRQETQY
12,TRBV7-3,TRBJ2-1,ASSRDRGSGEQF
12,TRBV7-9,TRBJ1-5,ASSPGREDQPQH
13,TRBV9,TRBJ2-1,ASSPRPGGPGEQF
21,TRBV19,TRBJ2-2,ASSMILGFRIAGGPGRTGELF
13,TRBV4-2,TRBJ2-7,ASSQVVGGLYEQY
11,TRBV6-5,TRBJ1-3,ASRGSSGNTIY
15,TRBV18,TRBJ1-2,ASSLGQGALTNYGYT
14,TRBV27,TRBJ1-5,ASSLSGTASNQPQH
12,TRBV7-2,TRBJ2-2,ASSLTGVTGELF
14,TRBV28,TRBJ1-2,ASDGTSGTLNYGYT
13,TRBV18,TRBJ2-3,ASSPMTGNTDTQY
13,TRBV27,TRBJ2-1,ASSVISSGRGEQF
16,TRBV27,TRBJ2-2,ASSPGTTPMWDTGELF
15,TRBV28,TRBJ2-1,ASRSRTGGRSYNEQF
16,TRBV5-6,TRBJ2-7,ASSLYGARQATSYEQY
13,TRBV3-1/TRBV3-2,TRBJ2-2,ASIPGSGTTGELF
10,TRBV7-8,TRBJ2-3,ASSWAPDTQY
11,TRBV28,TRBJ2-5,ASSLDLQETQY
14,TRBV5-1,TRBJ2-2,ASSLELAGDTGELF
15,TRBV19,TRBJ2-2,ASTPTSGRINTGELF
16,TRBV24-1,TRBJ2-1,ATSVASGRQSSYNEQF
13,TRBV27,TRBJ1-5,ASSLEGGSNQPQH
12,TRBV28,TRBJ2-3,ASSPGGSTDTQY
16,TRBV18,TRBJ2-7,ASSQGRTSGRSSYEQY
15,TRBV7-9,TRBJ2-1,ASSLVGFSGRAGEQF
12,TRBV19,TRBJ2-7,ASSRGPYMAEQY
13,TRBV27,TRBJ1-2,ASSRTGTGVYGYT
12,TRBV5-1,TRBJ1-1,ASSSFGSHTEAF
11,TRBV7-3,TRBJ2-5,ASSLGSEETQY
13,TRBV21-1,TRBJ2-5,ASSKPGTGYETQY
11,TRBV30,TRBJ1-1,AWSDGGWAEAF
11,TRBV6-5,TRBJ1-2,ASSLDRNYGYT
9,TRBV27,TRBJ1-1,AIVRGTEAF
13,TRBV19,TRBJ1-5,ASSIVVLGNQPQH